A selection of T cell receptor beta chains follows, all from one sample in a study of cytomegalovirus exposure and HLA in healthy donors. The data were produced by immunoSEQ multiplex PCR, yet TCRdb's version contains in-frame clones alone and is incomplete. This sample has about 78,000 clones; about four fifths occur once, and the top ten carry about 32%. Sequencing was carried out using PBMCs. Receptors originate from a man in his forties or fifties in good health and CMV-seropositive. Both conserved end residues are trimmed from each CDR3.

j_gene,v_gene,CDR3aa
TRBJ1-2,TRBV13,ASSWGGQSYGYT
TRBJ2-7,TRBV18,ASSPSGDEQY
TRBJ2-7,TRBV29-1,SVELTGIYEQY
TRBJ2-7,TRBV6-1,ASSYTTGGVEQY
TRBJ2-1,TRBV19,ASGAYSAEQF
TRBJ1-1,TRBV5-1,ASSLGGGTEAF
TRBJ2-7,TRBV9,ASSVGSGRVYEQY
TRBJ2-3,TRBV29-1,SVESGTSGWFTDTQY
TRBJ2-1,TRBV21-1,APPVAPRDEQF
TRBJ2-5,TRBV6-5,ASSVGSLAETQY
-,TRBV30,AWSVGFDSSYEQY
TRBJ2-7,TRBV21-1,ASRDRAYEQY
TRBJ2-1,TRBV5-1,ASTPRPQGYTSYNEQF
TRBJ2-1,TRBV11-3,ASSPGMQGRPYHEQF
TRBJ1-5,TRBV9,ASSAAGGVEDQPQH
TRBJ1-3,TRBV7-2,ASSLDAIGNTIY